A selection of T cell receptor beta chains follows, all from one sample in a study of PD-L1 blockade in urothelial cancer. Clones were read by immunoSEQ multiplex PCR, and TCRdb kept only the in-frame ones, dropping some. In the table there are tens of thousands of clones, about 90% of which are singletons. The input for sequencing was PBMCs, taken around atezolizumab (anti-PD-L1) treatment. These receptors originate from a man aged 60 to 75 with urothelial cancer. CDR3s include the opening cysteine and the closing phenylalanine or tryptophan. Fields, in order: V gene, D gene, J gene, CDR3 length, clone size, CDR3 DNA, CDR3 protein. The D gene is left open where the match is weak. The size field is filled for only some rows; it gives once, few, many or a size class.

v_call: TRBV29-1
d_call: -
j_call: TRBJ1-1
cdr3_length: 12
clone_size: -
cdr3_nt: TGCAGCGTCGAGGACAGTTACACTGAAGCTTTCTTT
cdr3_aa: CSVEDSYTEAFF

v_call: TRBV6-1
d_call: TRBD2
j_call: TRBJ2-5
cdr3_length: 14
clone_size: -
cdr3_nt: TGTGCCAGCAGGCTAGCGGGAACGGGGGAGACCCAGTACTTC
cdr3_aa: CASRLAGTGETQYF

v_call: TRBV7-2
d_call: -
j_call: TRBJ2-3
cdr3_length: 12
clone_size: -
cdr3_nt: TGTGCCAGCAGCTTGGGCCGGCGTACGCAGTATTTT
cdr3_aa: CASSLGRRTQYF

v_call: TRBV28
d_call: TRBD2
j_call: TRBJ2-7
cdr3_length: 17
clone_size: -
cdr3_nt: TGTGCCAGCAGTTTTCGTAGCGGGAGGACTTTTTCCGGGGAGCAGTACTTC
cdr3_aa: CASSFRSGRTFSGEQYF

v_call: TRBV6-6
d_call: TRBD2
j_call: TRBJ2-7
cdr3_length: 16
clone_size: -
cdr3_nt: TGTGCCAGCAGCTCCGGGACTAGCGGTTGGAGGGAAGAGCAGTACTTC
cdr3_aa: CASSSGTSGWREEQYF

v_call: TRBV7-2
d_call: -
j_call: TRBJ1-5
cdr3_length: 13
clone_size: -
cdr3_nt: TGTGCCAGCAGCCAGGGAAGCAATCAGCCCCAGCATTTT
cdr3_aa: CASSQGSNQPQHF

v_call: TRBV6-5
d_call: TRBD2
j_call: TRBJ2-1
cdr3_length: 16
clone_size: -
cdr3_nt: TGTGCCAGCAGTTACTACCGGGGGGAGGGTATCCATGAGCAGTTCTTC
cdr3_aa: CASSYYRGEGIHEQFF

v_call: TRBV5-6
d_call: TRBD1
j_call: TRBJ1-5
cdr3_length: 14
clone_size: -
cdr3_nt: TGTGCCAGCAGTTTAGGACAGGCTTCTCAGCCCCAGCATTTT
cdr3_aa: CASSLGQASQPQHF

v_call: TRBV5-1
d_call: -
j_call: TRBJ2-6
cdr3_length: 18
clone_size: -
cdr3_nt: TGCGCCAGCAGCTTGGTCGTCAGACTTAGCTCTGGGGCCAACGTCCTGACTTTC
cdr3_aa: CASSLVVRLSSGANVLTF

v_call: TRBV2
d_call: -
j_call: TRBJ1-3
cdr3_length: 13
clone_size: once
cdr3_nt: TGTGCCAGCAGTGGCCAGGCGACAAACACCATATATTTT
cdr3_aa: CASSGQATNTIYF

v_call: TRBV2
d_call: TRBD2
j_call: TRBJ2-3
cdr3_length: 16
clone_size: -
cdr3_nt: TGTGCCAGCAGTCTCAGAGGGACTAGTTACACAGATACGCAGTATTTT
cdr3_aa: CASSLRGTSYTDTQYF

v_call: TRBV30
d_call: TRBD2
j_call: TRBJ2-2
cdr3_length: 13
clone_size: few
cdr3_nt: TGTGCCCACACTAGCGGGAGGGCCGGGGAGCTGTTTTTT
cdr3_aa: CAHTSGRAGELFF

v_call: TRBV7-7
d_call: TRBD2
j_call: TRBJ2-7
cdr3_length: 13
clone_size: -
cdr3_nt: TGTGCTAGCAGCTTGGGACTAGGCTACGAGCAGTACTTC
cdr3_aa: CASSLGLGYEQYF

v_call: TRBV5-6
d_call: TRBD2
j_call: TRBJ2-7
cdr3_length: 17
clone_size: -
cdr3_nt: TGTGCCAGCAGCTTGGTAGGTAGCGGGATTAAATCCTACGAGCAGTACTTC
cdr3_aa: CASSLVGSGIKSYEQYF

v_call: TRBV7-7
d_call: -
j_call: TRBJ2-7
cdr3_length: 13
clone_size: -
cdr3_nt: TGTGCTAGCAGCTTAGATTTAGGGGACGAGCAGTACTTC
cdr3_aa: CASSLDLGDEQYF

v_call: TRBV19
d_call: -
j_call: TRBJ1-2
cdr3_length: 13
clone_size: once
cdr3_nt: TGTGCCAGTAGTATTGACAGTAACTATGGCTACACCTTC
cdr3_aa: CASSIDSNYGYTF

v_call: TRBV4-1
d_call: TRBD2
j_call: TRBJ2-2
cdr3_length: 19
clone_size: once
cdr3_nt: TGCGCCAGCAGCCAAGACCCGGGACTAGCGGGGGGGCGAGGCGGGGAGCTGTTTTTT
cdr3_aa: CASSQDPGLAGGRGGELFF

v_call: TRBV25-1
d_call: -
j_call: TRBJ2-7
cdr3_length: 14
clone_size: -
cdr3_nt: TGTGCCAGCAGTGGGGGGGTTTCAACCTACGAGCAGTACTTC
cdr3_aa: CASSGGVSTYEQYF

v_call: TRBV9
d_call: -
j_call: TRBJ2-5
cdr3_length: 13
clone_size: -
cdr3_nt: TGTGCCAGCAGCGTACGGGGGCAAGAGACCCAGTACTTC
cdr3_aa: CASSVRGQETQYF

v_call: TRBV6-1
d_call: TRBD1
j_call: TRBJ1-5
cdr3_length: 15
clone_size: -
cdr3_nt: TGTGCCAGTTCGGGACAGGGGGCTTTAAATCAGCCCCAGCATTTT
cdr3_aa: CASSGQGALNQPQHF

v_call: TRBV6-5
d_call: TRBD1
j_call: TRBJ2-1
cdr3_length: 16
clone_size: -
cdr3_nt: TGTGCCAGCAGTTACGTAAACAGGGGGCCTTACAATGAGCAGTTCTTC
cdr3_aa: CASSYVNRGPYNEQFF

v_call: TRBV18
d_call: -
j_call: TRBJ2-6
cdr3_length: 17
clone_size: once
cdr3_nt: TGTGCCAGCTCACCACCCAGGGGCGCGGGTGGGGCCAACGTCCTGACTTTC
cdr3_aa: CASSPPRGAGGANVLTF

v_call: TRBV5-4
d_call: TRBD1
j_call: TRBJ2-1
cdr3_length: 15
clone_size: once
cdr3_nt: TGTGCCAGCAGCTTTCGGGACAGGGGAGGAAATGAGCAGTTCTTC
cdr3_aa: CASSFRDRGGNEQFF

v_call: TRBV19
d_call: TRBD1
j_call: TRBJ1-5
cdr3_length: 16
clone_size: few
cdr3_nt: TGTGCCAGTAGTACACCGGGACAGTGGGGCAATCAGCCCCAGCATTTT
cdr3_aa: CASSTPGQWGNQPQHF

v_call: TRBV30
d_call: TRBD1
j_call: TRBJ1-5
cdr3_length: 16
clone_size: -
cdr3_nt: TGTGCCTGGAGTGTGAAAGGACAGGGGAGGTTTCAGCCCCAGCATTTT
cdr3_aa: CAWSVKGQGRFQPQHF

v_call: TRBV7-9
d_call: TRBD2
j_call: TRBJ2-3
cdr3_length: 15
clone_size: -
cdr3_nt: TGTGCCAGCAGCTTTGTACTAGCGGCCTCAGATACGCAGTATTTT
cdr3_aa: CASSFVLAASDTQYF